This T cell receptor (beta chain) comes out of a study of T cell clonotyping in hematopoietic cell transplantation (dated by TCRdb to the early 2020s). At the level of the whole study: In the study, over a hundred blood samples were gathered from roughly 40 consecutive transplant recipients and their related donors. Recruitment of patients ran from late 2015 to January 2017, and follow-up continued until late 2020 or until death.

The immunoSEQ assay, a bias-controlled multiplex PCR with V- and J-specific primers, was used to amplify TCR beta CDR3 regions from genomic DNA. A proprietary barcode and Illumina adapter sequences were added to the CDR3 amplicons in a second PCR step. An Illumina MiSeq instrument was used to sequence the CDR3 libraries. The original pipeline was this. Export and quality control were done with immunoSEQ Analyzer 3.0, while downstream analyses used R Bioconductor and Immunarch. Only productive rearrangements within the normalized downsampled data set were used in the calculation of repertoire metrics. Clonotypes larger than 5 templates in the normalized cohort were defined as pathologically expanded. The Inverse Simpson Index served as the measure of repertoire diversity. The non-normalized data set was used for CMV-specificity analyses so that all clonotypes could be captured. TCRdb provides this immuneACCESS table in a form limited to in-frame rearrangements. Some clones are lacking; in checked studies, under half of them reflect an unresolved V gene, and why the rest are absent is not known. That table furnishes V, J and clone size, whereas the DNA furnished D and trimming. The sample records some 13,000 clones, 92% of which are singletons. The ten largest clones take up approximately 7.8% of the sample.

In light of the paper, this sample's time point label describes: 100 days after allo-HCT. Blood from recipients was drawn roughly 28 days before transplant, then again at days 30, 100 and 180 after transplant. Nuclei Lysis Solution was used to extract genomic DNA from fresh or cryopreserved unfractionated peripheral blood mononuclear cells. Looking up the germline V gene (reference sequence) yields CDR1 LNHDA and CDR2 SQIVND. The germline ends are 6 bases apart after V is trimmed by 7 bases and J by 6 bases. The CDR3 goes from the cysteine to the phenylalanine over 10 residues. The entry retains the CDR3 DNA only, 30 bases that are in frame from base 1. On this clone itself: The specificity of this receptor is unknown. Qualities for individual bases were not recorded, and no much larger clone is one base off.

The full study reports these points: Recipient TCR diversity fell after transplant, with pathologically expanded clonotypes rising progressively from day 30 to day 180. The sample size was limited, and CD4 and CD8 repertoire contributions could not be separated because cells were not sorted. Only a small fraction of recipient repertoires overlapped donor repertoires, with over 97% appearing de novo at the given depth. Inverse Simpson Index values from donors and from recipients before transplant predicted broader TCR repertoire diversity after transplant.

Sequences were derived from PBMCs, sampled 100 days after allogeneic stem cell transplant. This TCR was recovered from a female patient aged 45-60 years who had an allogeneic stem cell transplant from an unrelated donor, so the T cells may come from the graft donor. Some clones in this sample may be carry-over from other donors' samples. The rearranged segments are TRBV19 and TRBJ1-2, with the D gene not confidently named. CDR3 sequence: CASKGNGYTF. The DNA sequence reads TGTGCCAGTAAGGGTAATGGCTACACCTTC.